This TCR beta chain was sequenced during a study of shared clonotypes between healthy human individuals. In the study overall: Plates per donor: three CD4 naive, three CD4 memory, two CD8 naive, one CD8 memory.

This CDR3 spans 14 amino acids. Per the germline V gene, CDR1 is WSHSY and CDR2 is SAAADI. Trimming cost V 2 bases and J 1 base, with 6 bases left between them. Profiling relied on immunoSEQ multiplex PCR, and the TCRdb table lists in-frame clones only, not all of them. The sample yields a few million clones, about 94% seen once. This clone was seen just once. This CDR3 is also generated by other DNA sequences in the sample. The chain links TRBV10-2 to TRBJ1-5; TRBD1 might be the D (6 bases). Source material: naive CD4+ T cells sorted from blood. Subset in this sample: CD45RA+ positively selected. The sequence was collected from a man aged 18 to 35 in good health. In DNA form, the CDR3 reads TGCGCCAGCAGTGAGCAGGGGAGCAATCAGCCCCAGCATTTT. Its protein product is CASSEQGSNQPQHF.